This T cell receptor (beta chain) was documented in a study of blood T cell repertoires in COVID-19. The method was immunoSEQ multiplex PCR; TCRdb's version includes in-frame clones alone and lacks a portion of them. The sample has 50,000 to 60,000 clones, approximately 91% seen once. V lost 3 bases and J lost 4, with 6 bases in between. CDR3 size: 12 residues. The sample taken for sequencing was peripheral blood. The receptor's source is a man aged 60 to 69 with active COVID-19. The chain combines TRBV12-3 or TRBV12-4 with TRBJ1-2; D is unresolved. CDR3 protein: CASSLGVYGYTF. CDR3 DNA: TGTGCCAGCAGTTTGGGAGTCTATGGCTACACCTTC.